One sample yielded the 28 T cell receptor beta chains listed below, sequenced in a study of shared clonotypes between healthy human individuals. Repertoires were generated with immunoSEQ multiplex PCR, while TCRdb's copy carries only in-frame clones and drops some. Counted here are around 2.3 million clones, around 95% occurring once; the ten biggest clones make up 0.1% to 0.15%. Source material: naive CD4+ T cells sorted from blood. Subset in this sample: CD45RA+ positively selected. The source is a man between 18 and 35 years old in good health.

The chain recombines TRBV30 with TRBJ2-7; D possibly matches TRBD1 or TRBD2 (7 bases each). Germline CDR1 GTSNPN, CDR2 SVGIG (reference sequence). CDR3 length: 15 amino acids. V lost 0 bases, J lost 2 bases, and 14 bases lay in between. The CDR3 DNA sequence: TGTGCCTGGAGTGTACGGGGAGGGGGCACCTACGAGCAGTACTTC. Its translation is CAWSVRGGGTYEQYF.

Worth noting for this clone: The sample contains more than one DNA sequence encoding this CDR3. The chain employs TRBV10-1 and TRBJ1-5; D is ambiguous. Germline V CDR1 and CDR2: WNHNN, SYGVQD (reference sequence). There are 13 residues in the CDR3. V lost 5 bases, J lost 0 bases, and 5 bases lay in between. The CDR3 protein is CASSSNSNQPQHF. The CDR3 nucleotides are TGCGCCAGCAGTAGCAATAGCAATCAGCCCCAGCATTTT.

This chain uses TRBV6-6 with TRBJ1-1; D gene unclear. Trimming removed 5 bases from V and 4 bases from J, with 5 bases in between. CDR3 length equals 11 residues. CDR1 is MNHNY, CDR2 SVGAGI, per germline (reference sequence). The CDR3 spells CASSTSTEAFF. The DNA for the CDR3 is TGTGCCAGCAGTACAAGCACTGAAGCTTTCTTT.

The V gene is TRBV9, the J gene TRBJ2-1; D gene unclear. V was cut by 0 bases and J by 5 bases, with 12 bases left in between. Germline CDR1 and CDR2: SGDLS and YYNGEE. The CDR3 is made up of 15 amino acids. The CDR3 sequence: CASSVATWANNEQFF. The CDR3 DNA is TGTGCCAGCAGCGTAGCTACATGGGCCAACAATGAGCAGTTCTTC.

The CDR3 region is CASSADRVRGETQYF. CDR3 in DNA: TGTGCCAGCAGTGCGGACAGGGTTAGGGGTGAGACCCAGTACTTC. The J gene is TRBJ2-5, the V gene TRBV6-5, with 8 bases fitting TRBD1. Germline lookup yields CDR1 MNHEY and CDR2 SVGAGI. The trim removed 5 bases at V and 5 bases at J, leaving 10 bases unmatched. The CDR3 has 15 amino acids.

The rearrangement uses TRBV5-4 and TRBJ1-2; 9 bases match TRBD1. J lost 1 base, V lost 1 base, and 5 bases had no gene match. From germline, CDR1 is SGHNT and CDR2 YYREEE (reference sequence). There are 16 residues in the CDR3. The CDR3 loop is CASSLTGQGNNYGYTF. The DNA of the CDR3 is TGTGCCAGCAGCTTGACGGGACAGGGAAATAACTATGGCTACACCTTC.

The chain links TRBV7-9 to TRBJ2-7, with 10 bases lining up with TRBD2. CDR1 SEHNR and CDR2 FQNEAQ come from the germline V gene (reference sequence). This CDR3 is 15 amino acids long. J was trimmed by 2 bases and V by 0 bases; bases with no gene match: 1. CDR3 sequence reads: CASSLALAGTYEQYF. The CDR3 DNA reads as TGTGCCAGCAGCTTAGCACTAGCGGGGACCTACGAGCAGTACTTC.

The chain links TRBV5-5 to TRBJ1-2; no clear D. Trimming removed 1 base from V and 4 bases from J, with 11 bases in between. This CDR3 spans 14 amino acids. The germline CDR1 and CDR2 sequences are SGHKS and YYEKEE (reference sequence). This CDR3 is CASSLSPTSYGYTF. The CDR3 nucleotides are TGTGCCAGCAGCTTGTCCCCGACAAGCTATGGCTACACCTTC.

The sample holds one count of this clone. The CDR3 spells CASSPTTGPLHF. The CDR3 coding sequence is TGTGCCAGCAGCCCTACAACCGGGCCCCTCCACTTT. The rearrangement joins TRBV7-9 to TRBJ1-6; D not certain. V was clipped by 5 bases and J by 13 bases, with 12 bases between them. This CDR3 contains 12 residues. CDR1 is SEHNR, CDR2 FQNEAQ, per germline (reference sequence).

A word on this clone: At the DNA level, this CDR3 is encoded by other sequences in the same sample as well. V usage is TRBV19 and J usage is TRBJ2-7; D gene ambiguous. The germline gives CDR1 LNHDA, CDR2 SQIVND (reference sequence). Trimming left V 1 base short and J 4 bases short, with 8 bases between. This CDR3 has 13 residues. In DNA, the CDR3 is TGTGCCAGTAGTATAGTCTCGGGTTACGAGCAGTACTTC. Translating gives CASSIVSGYEQYF.

This rearrangement joins TRBV5-1 to TRBJ1-4; weak D call: TRBD1 (6 bases). Germline values: CDR1 SGHRS, CDR2 YFSETQ. This CDR3 has 15 residues. V was cut by 0 bases and J by 6 bases, with 12 bases left in between. The CDR3 DNA is TGCGCCAGCAGCTTGGCCATGGGGGGCGATGAAAAACTGTTTTTT. Protein product: CASSLAMGGDEKLFF.

This clone appeared a single time. The CDR3 loop is CASSNPGVVGDNEKLFF. As DNA, the CDR3 is TGTGCCAGTAGCAACCCTGGGGTAGTAGGAGATAATGAAAAACTGTTTTTT. The chain has TRBV19 and TRBJ1-4; D is unresolved. V was pared by 6 bases and J by 4 bases, with 21 bases between. The CDR3 runs to 17 residues. The germline V gene has CDR1 LNHDA and CDR2 SQIVND (reference sequence). The entire variable domain, with the rest obtained from reference TRBV19 and TRBJ1-4, is as follows: DGGITQSPKYLFRKEGQNVTLSCEQNLNHDAMYWYRQDPGQGLRLIYYSQIVNDFQKGDIAEGYSVSREKKESFPLTVTSAQKNPTAFYLCASSNPGVVGDNEKLFFGSGTQLSVL.

The chain combines TRBV4-3 with TRBJ2-7; TRBD2 aligns across 15 bases. Trimming at V came to 3 bases and at J to 6 bases, leaving 6 bases not matched to a gene. CDR1 LGHNA and CDR2 YSLEER come from the germline V gene. The CDR3 loop spans 16 amino acids. The CDR3 DNA follows: TGCGCCAGCAGCCAGGCCGGGACTAGCGGGAGGAGCGAGCAGTACTTC. Translation gives CASSQAGTSGRSEQYF.

This chain joins TRBV4-3 and TRBJ2-7; 8 bases are a match to TRBD2. This CDR3 is 16 amino acids long. V was pared by 0 bases and J by 0 bases, with 4 bases of the junction left unmatched. Looked up from germline, CDR1 is LGHNA and CDR2 is YSLEER. The chain's CDR3 is CASSQDNSGISYEQYF. CDR3 in DNA: TGCGCCAGCAGCCAAGATAATAGCGGGATCTCCTACGAGCAGTACTTC.

The J gene is TRBJ1-5, the V gene TRBV7-2; D perhaps matches TRBD1 (5 bases). This CDR3 is built from 16 residues. V shed 6 bases and J shed 3 bases, with 18 bases lying between them. CDR1 and CDR2 (germline): SGHTA, FQGNSA. CDR3 sequence: CASSSDGWGPNQPQHF. CDR3 in DNA: TGTGCCAGCAGTTCCGATGGGTGGGGACCCAATCAGCCCCAGCATTTT. Supplemented by reference TRBV7-2 and TRBJ1-5, the full variable domain reads GAGVSQSPSNKVTEKGKDVELRCDPISGHTALYWYRQSLGQGLEFLIYFQGNSAPDKSGLPSDRFSAERTGGSVSTLTIQRTQQEDSAVYLCASSSDGWGPNQPQHFGDGTRLSIL.

CDR3 DNA sequence: TGCGCCAGCAGCCCCACAGCATTGGGATGGGGTTTTGATGAAAAACTGTTTTTT. Encoded protein: CASSPTALGWGFDEKLFF. The chain has TRBV4-1 and TRBJ1-4; the D is unclear. V lost 4 bases to trimming and J lost 6 bases, with 24 bases between them. Germline V lookup: CDR1 MGHRA, CDR2 YSYEKL. There are 18 residues in the CDR3.

This clone has just one count. The chain recombines TRBV5-6 with TRBJ2-2, with no clear D. Trimming shortened V by 4 bases and J by 7 bases, and 11 bases separated the two germline ends. Germline-derived CDR1 and CDR2 are SGHDT and YYEEEE. This CDR3 comprises 13 residues. The CDR3 region has the DNA TGTGCCAGCAGCACAACCTTTAACGGGGAGCTGTTTTTT. Protein: CASSTTFNGELFF.

V is TRBV9 and J is TRBJ2-2; maybe TRBD1 (6 bases). Germline values: CDR1 SGDLS, CDR2 YYNGEE. V was clipped by 3 bases and J by 8 bases, with 14 bases between them. This CDR3 contains 14 residues. CDR3: CASSAHRVWGELFF. CDR3 bases: TGTGCCAGCAGCGCTCACAGGGTATGGGGGGAGCTGTTTTTT.

This sequence joins TRBV10-3 and TRBJ1-4; D gene ambiguous. The CDR3 has 16 amino acids. Germline lookup yields CDR1 ENHRY and CDR2 SYGVKD. The V end was cut by 4 bases, the J end by 0 bases, with 12 bases between. CDR3 nucleotides: TGTGCCATCAGTGCGCAGGAATCGACAACTAATGAAAAACTGTTTTTT. The encoded protein is CAISAQESTTNEKLFF.

The chain is built from TRBV11-2 and TRBJ1-1, with no clear D. The germline V gene has CDR1 SGHAT and CDR2 FQNNGV. The CDR3 is 15 residues long. Trimming took 5 bases from V and 1 from J, leaving 14 bases between them. The CDR3 DNA reads as TGTGCCAGCAGCGAAAACTCAAATACGAACACTGAAGCTTTCTTT. Translated: CASSENSNTNTEAFF.

V is TRBV28 and J is TRBJ2-3; D unclear. Per germline, CDR1 MDHEN and CDR2 SYDVKM. The CDR3 has 14 amino acids. Deletions cut 2 bases from V and 1 base from J, with 7 bases between. This CDR3 is CASSLLDRTDTQYF. CDR3 DNA sequence: TGTGCCAGCAGTTTACTAGACCGCACAGATACGCAGTATTTT.

The chain combines TRBV18 with TRBJ2-3; TRBD1 agrees at 9 bases. The V gene's germline CDR1 is KGHSH and CDR2 LQKENI. The CDR3 extends over 16 amino acids. The V segment lost 5 bases and the J segment 0 bases; nucleotides outside the gene matches: 6. CDR3 sequence reads: CASSKTDRGSTDTQYF. CDR3 bases: TGTGCCAGCTCAAAAACGGACAGGGGCAGCACAGATACGCAGTATTTT.

A word on this clone: This same CDR3 is encoded by further DNA sequences in the sample. The rearrangement joins TRBV4-1 to TRBJ1-2; D gene uncertain. The CDR3 covers 13 residues. Germline V CDR1 and CDR2: MGHRA, YSYEKL. V was cut by 0 bases and J by 4 bases, with 6 bases left in between. CDR3 region: CASSQDGSYGYTF. The CDR3 DNA sequence: TGCGCCAGCAGCCAAGATGGATCCTATGGCTACACCTTC.

This chain uses TRBV10-3 with TRBJ1-4, with TRBD1 matching over 7 bases. Germline V gene lookup returns CDR1 ENHRY and CDR2 SYGVKD. The CDR3 is 15 residues long. V dropped 2 bases and J dropped 5; count of bases not matched to a gene: 5. Here the CDR3 DNA reads TGTGCCATCAGTGAGGGGGACAGATCGAATGAAAAACTGTTTTTT. Translating gives CAISEGDRSNEKLFF.

This clone was detected only once. At the DNA level, this CDR3 is encoded by other sequences in the same sample as well. The chain uses TRBV10-3 and TRBJ2-7; possible D gene TRBD2, 5 bases. The V end lost 4 bases, the J end lost 3 bases, and 7 bases lay between the germline ends. The CDR3 has 12 amino acids. Germline values: CDR1 ENHRY, CDR2 SYGVKD. The CDR3 bases are TGTGCCATCAGTGTAGGAGGCTACGAGCAGTACTTC. This translates into CAISVGGYEQYF.

The rearrangement uses TRBV7-3 and TRBJ2-2, with D possibly matching TRBD2 (6 bases). Trimming took 3 bases from V and 0 from J, leaving 8 bases between them. Germline V gene sequence: CDR1 SGHTA, CDR2 FQGTGA. The CDR3 loop spans 15 amino acids. CDR3 in DNA: TGTGCCAGCAGCTTGGGGAGGACGAACACCGGGGAGCTGTTTTTT. Amino acids: CASSLGRTNTGELFF. Full variable domain (outside the CDR3, taken from reference TRBV7-3 and TRBJ2-2): GAGVSQTPSNKVTEKGKYVELRCDPISGHTALYWYRQSLGQGPEFLIYFQGTGAADDSGLPNDRFFAVRPEGSVSTLKIQRTERGDSAVYLCASSLGRTNTGELFFGEGSRLTVL.

The rearrangement links TRBV5-1 to TRBJ2-3; no firm D call. Trimming removed 5 bases from V and 6 bases from J, with 7 bases in between. The length of the CDR3 is 11 residues. Germline CDR1 reads SGHRS; CDR2 reads YFSETQ. This chain's CDR3 is CASRDGDTQYF. CDR3 bases: TGCGCCAGCAGGGACGGGGATACGCAGTATTTT.

The chain recombines TRBV5-6 with TRBJ2-7; perhaps TRBD2 as D (6 bases). Trimming cost V 4 bases and J 0 bases, with 8 bases left between them. Germline CDR1 reads SGHDT; CDR2 reads YYEEEE. The CDR3 totals 13 residues. The CDR3 coding sequence is TGTGCCAGCAGCGCCGGGAGCTCCTACGAGCAGTACTTC. Translated: CASSAGSSYEQYF.